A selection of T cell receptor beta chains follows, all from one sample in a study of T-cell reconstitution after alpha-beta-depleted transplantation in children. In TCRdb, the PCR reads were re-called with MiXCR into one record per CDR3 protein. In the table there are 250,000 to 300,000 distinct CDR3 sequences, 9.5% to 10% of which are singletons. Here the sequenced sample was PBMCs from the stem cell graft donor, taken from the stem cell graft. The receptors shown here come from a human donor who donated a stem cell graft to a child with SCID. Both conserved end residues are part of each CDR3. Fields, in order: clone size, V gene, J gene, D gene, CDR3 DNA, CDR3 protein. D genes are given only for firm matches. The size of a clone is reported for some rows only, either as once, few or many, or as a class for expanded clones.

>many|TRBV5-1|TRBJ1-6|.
TGCGCCAGCAGCTTACAGGCGGCGGGTCCCCTCCACTTT
CASSLQAAGPLHF
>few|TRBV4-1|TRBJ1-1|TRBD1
TGCGCCAGCAGCCAAGTACAGGGGACCACTGAAGCTTTCTTT
CASSQVQGTTEAFF
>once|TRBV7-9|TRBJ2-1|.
TGTGCCAGCAGCTTAGTAGTCGGACACAATGAGCAGTTCTTC
CASSLVVGHNEQFF
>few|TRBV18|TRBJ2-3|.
TGTGCCAGCTCACCAGAGCGGGCAGGGGCAGATACGCAGTATTTT
CASSPERAGADTQYF
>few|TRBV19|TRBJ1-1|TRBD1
TGTGCCAGTAGGGACAGGGCGGTCGGCACTGAAGCTTTCTTT
CASRDRAVGTEAFF
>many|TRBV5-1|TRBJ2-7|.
TGCGCCAGCAGCGACAGTGTACAGTCCTACGAGCAGTACTTC
CASSDSVQSYEQYF
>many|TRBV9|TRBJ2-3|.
TGTGCCAGCAGCGTAAGATCCGGGCCAGATACGCAGTATTTT
CASSVRSGPDTQYF
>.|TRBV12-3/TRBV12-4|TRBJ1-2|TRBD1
TGTGCCAGCACCCGGGACAGGGTGGATGGCTACACCTTC
CASTRDRVDGYTF
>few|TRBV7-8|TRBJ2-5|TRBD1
TGTGCCAGCAAGGGGACAGCTCAAGAGACCCAGTACTTC
CASKGTAQETQYF
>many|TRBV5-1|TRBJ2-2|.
TGTGCCAGCAGCTTGGAGGGGGGCACCGGGGAGCTGTTTTTT
CASSLEGGTGELFF
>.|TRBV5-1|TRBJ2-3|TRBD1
TGCGCCAGCCGTACAGGGGGCGGCACAGATACGCAGTATTTT
CASRTGGGTDTQYF
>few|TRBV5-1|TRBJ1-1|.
TGCGCCAGCAGCCCGTCCGTCGGGATGGGCCTTATGAACACTGAAGCTTTCTTT
CASSPSVGMGLMNTEAFF
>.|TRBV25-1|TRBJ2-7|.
TGTGCCAGCAGTGGACGGATCTACGAGCAGTACTTC
CASSGRIYEQYF
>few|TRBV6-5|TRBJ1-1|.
TGTGCCAGCAGTTACCGACAGTTTAACACTGAAGCCTTCTTT
CASSYRQFNTEAFF
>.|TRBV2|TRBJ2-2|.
TGTGCCAGCAGTGAAGAGGGGGGTACCGGGGAGCTGTTTTTT
CASSEEGGTGELFF
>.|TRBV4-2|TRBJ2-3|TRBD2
TGTGCCAGCAATAGCGGGGGCCGGACGGATACGCAGTATTTT
CASNSGGRTDTQYF
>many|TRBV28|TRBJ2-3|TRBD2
TGTGCCAGCAGTTTGGCGGGGGGGTCAGATACGCAGTATTTT
CASSLAGGSDTQYF
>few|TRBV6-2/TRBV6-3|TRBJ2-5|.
TGTGCCAGCAGTAGTGCGGAGACCCAGTACTTC
CASSSAETQYF
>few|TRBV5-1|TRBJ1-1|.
TGCGCCAGCAGCTTGGATGGGCTGGGGAACACTGAAGCTTTCTTT
CASSLDGLGNTEAFF
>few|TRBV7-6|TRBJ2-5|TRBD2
TGTGCCAGCAGCGGCGTTAGCGGGGGTAACCAAGAGACCCAGTACTTC
CASSGVSGGNQETQYF
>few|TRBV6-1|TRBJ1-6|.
TGTGCCAGCAGTGCGCTGTCAGGGGATAATTCACCCCTCCACTTT
CASSALSGDNSPLHF
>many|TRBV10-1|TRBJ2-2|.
TGCGCCAGCTTACAGGGCGCGAACACCGGGGAGCTGTTTTTT
CASLQGANTGELFF
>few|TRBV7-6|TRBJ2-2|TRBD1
TGTGCCAGCAGCGCATCGGGACAGCTGAACACCGGGGAGCTGTTTTTT
CASSASGQLNTGELFF
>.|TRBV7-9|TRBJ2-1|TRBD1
TGTGCCAGCAGCGGAGGGACAGGGGGAATCGGGAATGAGCAGTTCTTC
CASSGGTGGIGNEQFF
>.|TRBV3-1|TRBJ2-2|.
TGTGCCAGCAGCCAAGATCCCCAACGCACCGGGGAGCTGTTTTTT
CASSQDPQRTGELFF
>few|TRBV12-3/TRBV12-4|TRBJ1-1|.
TGTGCCAGCAGTTTTGGAGGCGCTGAAGCTTTCTTT
CASSFGGAEAFF
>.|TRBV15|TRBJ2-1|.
TGTGCCACCAGCAGAGGTGACGATACCTCCTACAATGAGCAGTTCTTC
CATSRGDDTSYNEQFF
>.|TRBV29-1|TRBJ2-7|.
TGCAGCGCTAGGGTTGGCAGCCTGGGTTCCTACGAGCAGTACTTC
CSARVGSLGSYEQYF
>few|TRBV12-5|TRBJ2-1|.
TGTGCTAGTCGCGGCGGGGCGTTCAATGAGCAGTTCTTC
CASRGGAFNEQFF
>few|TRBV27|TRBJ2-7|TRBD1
TGTGCCAGCAGTTTATTGGGACAGGGCTCCTACGAGCAGTACTTC
CASSLLGQGSYEQYF
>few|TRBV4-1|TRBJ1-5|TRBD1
TGCGCCAGCAGCCTCCTCGGACAGGGCAATCAGCCCCAGCATTTT
CASSLLGQGNQPQHF
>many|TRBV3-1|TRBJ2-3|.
TGTGCCAGCAGCCAACAGTCACTCCCCTCCTATACGCAGTATTTT
CASSQQSLPSYTQYF
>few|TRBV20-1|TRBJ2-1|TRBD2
TGCAGTGCTAGAGTGGGGGAGGGCTACAATGAGCAGTTCTTC
CSARVGEGYNEQFF
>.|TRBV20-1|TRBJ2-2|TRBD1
TGCAGTGCTAGAGCAGCCGGGACAGACAACACCGGGGAGCTGTTTTTT
CSARAAGTDNTGELFF
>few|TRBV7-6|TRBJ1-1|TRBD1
TGTGCCAGCAGCTTAGTTGACAGGGGGATGAAGAACACTGAAGCTTTCTTT
CASSLVDRGMKNTEAFF
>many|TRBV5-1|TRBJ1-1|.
TGCGCCAGCAGCTTAGTAACTGAGAACACTGAAGCTTTCTTT
CASSLVTENTEAFF
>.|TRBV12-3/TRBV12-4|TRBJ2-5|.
TGTGCCAGCGCCGCGGGCAGCGGTGGAGAGACCCAGTACTTC
CASAAGSGGETQYF
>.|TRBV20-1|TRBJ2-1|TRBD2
TGCAGTGCTAGAGATCTCAGGCTAGCGGGGGAGCAGTTCTTC
CSARDLRLAGEQFF
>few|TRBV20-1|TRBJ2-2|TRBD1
TGCAGTGCTAGAGATTACGCCAGGGGGTACGCCGGGGAGCTGTTTTTT
CSARDYARGYAGELFF
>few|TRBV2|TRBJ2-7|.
TGTGCCAGCAGTGCCCGGCGGGGATCCTCCTACGAGCAGTACTTC
CASSARRGSSYEQYF
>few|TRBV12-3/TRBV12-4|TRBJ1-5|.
TGTGCCAGCAGTCGTCAGGGGCTGCAGGGTAGCAATCAGCCCCAGCATTTT
CASSRQGLQGSNQPQHF
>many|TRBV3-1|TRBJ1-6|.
TGTGCCAGCAGCCAAGTACCTAGGGATTCACCCCTCCACTTT
CASSQVPRDSPLHF
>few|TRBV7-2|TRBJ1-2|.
TGTGCCAGCAGCTTATACGTGGCGCTCAGGGAGTTTGGCTACACCTTC
CASSLYVALREFGYTF
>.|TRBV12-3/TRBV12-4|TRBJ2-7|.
TGTGCCAGCAGTTTAGGTAGGGCAGACGGAGGGGTAAAGCAGTACTTC
CASSLGRADGGVKQYF
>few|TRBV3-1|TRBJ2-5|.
TGTGCCAGCAGCCAGGAACAGGGCTTTGAGACCCAGTACTTC
CASSQEQGFETQYF
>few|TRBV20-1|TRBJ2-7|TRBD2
TGCAGTGCTAGAGCGGTAGCGGGGGGTGAGCAGTACTTC
CSARAVAGGEQYF
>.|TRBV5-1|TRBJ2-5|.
TGCGCCAGCAGCTTGGTAGTAACGGACCAGAAAGAGACCCAGTACTTC
CASSLVVTDQKETQYF
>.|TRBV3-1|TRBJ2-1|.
TGTGCCAGCAGCCAAGCTAGCACCGATGAGCAGTTCTTC
CASSQASTDEQFF
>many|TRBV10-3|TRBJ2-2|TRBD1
TGTGCCATCAGTGTCGGGACAGACCCCACCGGGGAGCTGTTTTTT
CAISVGTDPTGELFF
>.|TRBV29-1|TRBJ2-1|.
TGCAGCGTTGAAGAGGTATATTCCGACTACAATGAGCAGTTCTTC
CSVEEVYSDYNEQFF
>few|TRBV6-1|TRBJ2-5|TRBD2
TGTGCCAGCAGTCCCCGACTAGCGGGGATTTCAGAGACCCAGTACTTC
CASSPRLAGISETQYF
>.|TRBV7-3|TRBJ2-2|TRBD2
TGTGCCAGCAGCTACCTCGGTCATGCGGGGGGCGAAACCGGGGAGCTGTTTTTT
CASSYLGHAGGETGELFF
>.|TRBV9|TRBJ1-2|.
TGTGCCAGCAGTGGAGATGGCTACACCTTC
CASSGDGYTF
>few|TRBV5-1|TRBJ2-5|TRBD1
TGCGCCAGCAGCTTGTTTCCCGTAGGGACAGGCTCACAAGAGACCCAGTACTTC
CASSLFPVGTGSQETQYF
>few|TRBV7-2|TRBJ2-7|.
TGTGCCAGCAGCTTAGTCCCCGGGGGTCAGTACGAGCAGTACTTC
CASSLVPGGQYEQYF